The sequence of this TCR beta chain was determined in a study of identical twins. The length of the CDR3 is 15 residues. V shed 5 bases, J shed 8 bases, and the junction held 10 bases outside the gene matches. This clonotype was counted between two and nine times. Its antigen is unidentified. TCRdb re-derived calls from the 5' RACE reads in MiXCR, one entry per CDR3 protein. The table records roughly 1.6 million distinct CDR3 sequences, around a third of them present only once. Broader study findings: Twin sharing of out-of-frame TCR alpha was underestimated by models in monozygotic pairs. The study drew conclusions from cross-sectional statistical analysis, not from following the same donors. Clonotypes of the beta chain that were abundant in cord blood carried fewer insertions (memory repertoires showed none).

This receptor was identified in a newborn girl in good health. The genes are TRBV12-3 or TRBV12-4 and TRBJ1-4; 8 bases are shared with TRBD1. The source material was cord blood. As DNA, the CDR3 is TGTGCCAGCAGTCTCGACAGGGGAGCAAGGGAAAAACTGTTTTTT. Encoded protein: CASSLDRGAREKLFF.